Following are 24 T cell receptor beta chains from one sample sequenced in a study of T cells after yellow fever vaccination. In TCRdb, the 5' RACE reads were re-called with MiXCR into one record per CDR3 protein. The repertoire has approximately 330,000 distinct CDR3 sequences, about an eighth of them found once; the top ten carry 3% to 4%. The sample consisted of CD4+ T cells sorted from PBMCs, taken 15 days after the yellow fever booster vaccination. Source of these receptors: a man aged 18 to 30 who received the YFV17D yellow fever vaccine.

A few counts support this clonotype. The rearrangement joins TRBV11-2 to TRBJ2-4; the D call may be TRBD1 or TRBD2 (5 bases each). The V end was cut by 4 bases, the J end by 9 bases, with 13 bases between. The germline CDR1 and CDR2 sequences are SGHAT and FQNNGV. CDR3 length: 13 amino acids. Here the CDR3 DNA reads TGTGCCAGCAGCTCCGCGACCGGGGCCATTCAGTACTTC. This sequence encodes CASSSATGAIQYF.

CDR3 in amino acids: CASSLQAGGGYTF. DNA for the CDR3: TGTGCCAGCAGTTTACAGGCTGGGGGTGGCTACACCTTC. The V call is TRBV27, the J call TRBJ1-2; a weak D match, TRBD1 (5 bases). Trimming cost V 2 bases and J 7 bases, with 11 bases left between them. The CDR3 runs to 13 residues. Germline V gives CDR1 MNHEY, CDR2 SMNVEV (reference sequence).

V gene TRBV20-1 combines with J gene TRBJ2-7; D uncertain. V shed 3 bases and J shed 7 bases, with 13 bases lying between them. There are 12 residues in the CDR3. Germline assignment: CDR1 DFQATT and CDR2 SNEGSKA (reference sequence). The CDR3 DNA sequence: TGCAGTGCTAGCCCTGCGTCGTGGGAGCAGTACTTC. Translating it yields CSASPASWEQYF.

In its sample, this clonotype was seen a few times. CDR3 in DNA: TGCGCCAGCAGCTTCGGGGGGTATAATTCACCCCTCCACTTT. Translation gives CASSFGGYNSPLHF. The chain couples TRBV5-1 to TRBJ1-6, with D possibly TRBD1 on 5 matching bases. Germline CDR1 SGHRS, CDR2 YFSETQ. This CDR3 has 14 residues. The V gene lost 2 bases and the J gene lost 4 bases, with 7 bases spanning the gap. Variable domain in full (rest from reference TRBV5-1 and TRBJ1-6): KAGVTQTPRYLIKTRGQQVTLSCSPISGHRSVSWYQQTPGQGLQFLFEYFSETQRNKGNFPGRFSGRQFSNSRSEMNVSTLELGDSALYLCASSFGGYNSPLHFGNGTRLTVT.

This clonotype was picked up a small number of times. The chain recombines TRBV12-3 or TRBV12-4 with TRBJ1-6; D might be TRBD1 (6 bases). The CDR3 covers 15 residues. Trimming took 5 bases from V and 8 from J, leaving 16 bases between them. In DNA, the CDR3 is TGTGCCAGCAGTCCCCTGGGGGGCGAGGATTCACCCCTCCACTTT. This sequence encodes CASSPLGGEDSPLHF.

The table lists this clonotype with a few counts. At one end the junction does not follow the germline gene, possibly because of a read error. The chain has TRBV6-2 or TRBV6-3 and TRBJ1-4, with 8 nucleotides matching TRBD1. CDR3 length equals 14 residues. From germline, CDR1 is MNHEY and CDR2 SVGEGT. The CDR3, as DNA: TGTGCCCGCAGAACAGGGGGGAAAAAAGAAAAACTGTTTTTT. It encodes CARRTGGKKEKLFF.

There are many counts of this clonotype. The CDR3: CASSQESGGGNTEAFF. The CDR3 coding sequence is TGTGCCAGCAGCCAAGAAAGTGGGGGAGGGAACACTGAAGCTTTCTTT. V and J are TRBV4-2 and TRBJ1-1; TRBD1 is a possible D gene (5 bases). The length of the CDR3 is 16 residues. V dropped 0 bases and J dropped 1 base, with 12 bases sitting between them. Germline CDR1 is LGHNA and CDR2 is YNFKEQ.

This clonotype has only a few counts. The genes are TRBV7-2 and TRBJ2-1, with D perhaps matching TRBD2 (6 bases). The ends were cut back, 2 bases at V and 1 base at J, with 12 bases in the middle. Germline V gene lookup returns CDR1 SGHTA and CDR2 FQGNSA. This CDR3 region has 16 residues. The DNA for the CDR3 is TGTGCCAGCAGCTTATTAGGGACTCGTTCCTACAATGAGCAGTTCTTC. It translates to CASSLLGTRSYNEQFF.

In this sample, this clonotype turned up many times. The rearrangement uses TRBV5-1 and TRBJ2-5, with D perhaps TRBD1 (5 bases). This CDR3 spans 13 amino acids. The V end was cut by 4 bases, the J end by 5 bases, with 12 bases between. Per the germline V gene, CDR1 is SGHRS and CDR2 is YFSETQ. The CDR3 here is CASSNQGSETQYF. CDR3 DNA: TGCGCCAGCAGCAATCAGGGATCGGAGACCCAGTACTTC.

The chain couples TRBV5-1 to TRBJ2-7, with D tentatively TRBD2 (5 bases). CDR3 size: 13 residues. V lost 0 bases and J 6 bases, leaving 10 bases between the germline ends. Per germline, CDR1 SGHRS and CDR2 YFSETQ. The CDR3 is CASSLDPGGEQYF. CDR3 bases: TGCGCCAGCAGCTTGGACCCAGGAGGCGAGCAGTACTTC.

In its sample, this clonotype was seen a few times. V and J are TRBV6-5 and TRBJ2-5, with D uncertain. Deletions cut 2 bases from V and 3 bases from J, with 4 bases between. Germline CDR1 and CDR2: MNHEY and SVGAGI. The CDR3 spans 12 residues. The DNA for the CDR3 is TGTGCCAGCAGTTACGGAAAAGAGACCCAGTACTTC. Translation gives CASSYGKETQYF.

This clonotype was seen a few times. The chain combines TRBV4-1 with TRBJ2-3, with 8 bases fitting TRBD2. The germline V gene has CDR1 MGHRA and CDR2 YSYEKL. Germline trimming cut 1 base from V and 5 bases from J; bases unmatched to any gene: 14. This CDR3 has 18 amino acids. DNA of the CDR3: TGCGCCAGCAGCCAAGCAGCCAGTAGCGGGGCCTCGGGAGATACGCAGTATTTT. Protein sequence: CASSQAASSGASGDTQYF.

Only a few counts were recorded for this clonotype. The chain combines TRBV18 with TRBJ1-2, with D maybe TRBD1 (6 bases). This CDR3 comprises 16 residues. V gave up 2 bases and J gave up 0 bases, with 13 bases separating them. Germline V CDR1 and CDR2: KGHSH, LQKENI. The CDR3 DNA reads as TGTGCCAGCTCACCATCAACCGGGACACCTAACTATGGCTACACCTTC. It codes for CASSPSTGTPNYGYTF.

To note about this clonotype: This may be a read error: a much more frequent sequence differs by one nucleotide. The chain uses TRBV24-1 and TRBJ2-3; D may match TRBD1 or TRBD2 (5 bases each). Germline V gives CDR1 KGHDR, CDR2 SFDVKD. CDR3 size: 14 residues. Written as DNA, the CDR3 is TGTGCCACTCAGAAGAGGGGCAGCACAGATACGAAGTATTTT. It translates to CATQKRGSTDTKYF.

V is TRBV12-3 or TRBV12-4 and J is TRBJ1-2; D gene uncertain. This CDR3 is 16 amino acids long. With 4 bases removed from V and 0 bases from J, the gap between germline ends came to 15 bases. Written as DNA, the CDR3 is TGTGCCAGCAGTTCATATAGTGACCCATCTAACTATGGCTACACCTTC. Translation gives CASSSYSDPSNYGYTF.

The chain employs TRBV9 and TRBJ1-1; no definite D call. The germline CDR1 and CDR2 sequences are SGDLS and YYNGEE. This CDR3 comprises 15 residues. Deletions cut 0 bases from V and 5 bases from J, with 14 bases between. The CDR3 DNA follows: TGTGCCAGCAGCGTAGAAGCGAGGCTCTCGACTGAAGCTTTCTTT. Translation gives CASSVEARLSTEAFF. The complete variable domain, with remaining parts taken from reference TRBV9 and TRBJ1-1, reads DSGVTQTPKHLITATGQRVTLRCSPRSGDLSVYWYQQSLDQGLQFLIQYYNGEERAKGNILERFSAQQFPDLHSELNLSSLELGDSALYFCASSVEARLSTEAFFGQGTRLTVV.

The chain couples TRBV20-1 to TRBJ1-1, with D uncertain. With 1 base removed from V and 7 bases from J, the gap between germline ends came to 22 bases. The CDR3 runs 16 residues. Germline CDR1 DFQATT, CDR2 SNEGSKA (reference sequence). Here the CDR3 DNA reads TGCAGTGCTAGAGCGAGTCAGACATCGCGCGGCTTTGAAGCTTTCTTT. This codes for CSARASQTSRGFEAFF.

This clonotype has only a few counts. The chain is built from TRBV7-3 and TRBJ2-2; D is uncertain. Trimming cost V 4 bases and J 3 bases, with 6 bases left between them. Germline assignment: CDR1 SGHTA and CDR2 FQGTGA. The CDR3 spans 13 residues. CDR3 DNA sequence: TGTGCCAGCAGCTGGACCGACACCGGGGAGCTGTTTTTT. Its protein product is CASSWTDTGELFF.

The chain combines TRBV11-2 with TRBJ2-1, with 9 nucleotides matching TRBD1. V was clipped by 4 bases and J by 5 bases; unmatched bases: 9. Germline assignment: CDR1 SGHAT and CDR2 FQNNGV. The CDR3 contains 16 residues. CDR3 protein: CASSSTGGSLNNEQFF. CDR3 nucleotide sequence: TGTGCCAGCAGCTCGACAGGGGGTTCTTTGAACAATGAGCAGTTCTTC.

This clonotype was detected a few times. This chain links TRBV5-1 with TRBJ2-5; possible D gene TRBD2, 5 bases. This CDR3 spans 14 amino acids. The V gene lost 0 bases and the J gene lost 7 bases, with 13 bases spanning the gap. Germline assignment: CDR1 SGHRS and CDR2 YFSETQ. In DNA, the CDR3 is TGCGCCAGCAGCTTGGCGGGGTCCCCCGCGACCCAGTACTTC. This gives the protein CASSLAGSPATQYF.

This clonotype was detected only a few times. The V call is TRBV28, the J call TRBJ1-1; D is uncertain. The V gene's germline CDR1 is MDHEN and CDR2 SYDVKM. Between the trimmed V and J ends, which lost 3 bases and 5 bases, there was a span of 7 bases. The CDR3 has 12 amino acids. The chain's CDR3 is CASSFGVTEAFF. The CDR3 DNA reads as TGTGCCAGCAGTTTTGGTGTTACTGAAGCTTTCTTT.

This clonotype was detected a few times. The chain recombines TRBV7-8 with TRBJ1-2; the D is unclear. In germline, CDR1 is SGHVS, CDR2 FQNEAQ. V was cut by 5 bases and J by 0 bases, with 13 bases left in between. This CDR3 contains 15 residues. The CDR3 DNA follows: TGTGCCAGCAGCATCTCGACGGTTGCTAACTATGGCTACACCTTC. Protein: CASSISTVANYGYTF.

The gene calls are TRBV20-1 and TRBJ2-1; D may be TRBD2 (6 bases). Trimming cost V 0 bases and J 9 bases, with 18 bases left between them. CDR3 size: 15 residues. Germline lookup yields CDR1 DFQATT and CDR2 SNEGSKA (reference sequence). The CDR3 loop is CSARDPRRGGSEQFF. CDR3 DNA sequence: TGCAGTGCTAGAGATCCCCGGCGGGGCGGGTCTGAGCAGTTCTTC.

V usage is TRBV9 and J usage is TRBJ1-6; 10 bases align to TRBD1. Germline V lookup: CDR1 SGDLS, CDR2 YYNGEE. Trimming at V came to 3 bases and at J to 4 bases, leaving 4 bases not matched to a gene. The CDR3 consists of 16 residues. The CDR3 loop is CASSAGTGEYNSPLHF. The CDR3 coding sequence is TGTGCCAGCAGCGCCGGGACAGGGGAATATAATTCACCCCTCCACTTT.